The next 24 T cell receptor beta chains were all read from a single sample in a study of T cell responses to AZD1222 COVID-19 vaccine. Clones were sequenced by immunoSEQ multiplex PCR, and TCRdb holds only the in-frame ones, with some missing. The repertoire includes 200,000 or so clones, 80% to 90% of them detected once, and less than 3% sits in the top ten. Sequenced here: peripheral blood, sampled on day 0 of MenACWY control vaccination. Source of these receptors: an adult in good health.

The chain employs TRBV7-9 and TRBJ1-4; 7 nucleotides align to TRBD1. The junction had 12 bases not matched to a gene; V was cut back by 3 bases and J by 8 bases. Germline V lookup: CDR1 SEHNR, CDR2 FQNEAQ (reference sequence). The CDR3 extends over 16 amino acids. This chain's CDR3 is CASSLAETGRSEKLFF. CDR3 bases: TGTGCCAGCAGCTTGGCAGAGACAGGGCGATCCGAAAAACTGTTTTTT.

This chain connects TRBV2 to TRBJ1-2; 11 nucleotides match TRBD1. V was clipped by 5 bases and J by 4 bases; unmatched bases: 9. CDR3 length: 16 residues. Germline CDR1 is SNHLY and CDR2 is FYNNEI. CDR3 region: CASSPGTGGQFYGYTF. The CDR3 region has the DNA TGTGCCAGCAGTCCCGGGACAGGGGGACAGTTCTATGGCTACACCTTC. Drawing the rest from reference TRBV2 and TRBJ1-2, the complete variable domain is EPEVTQTPSHQVTQMGQEVILRCVPISNHLYFYWYRQILGQKVEFLVSFYNNEISEKSEIFDDQFSVERPDGSNFTLKIRSTKLEDSAMYFCASSPGTGGQFYGYTFGSGTRLTVV.

The V call is TRBV7-6, the J call TRBJ1-5; 7 bases line up with TRBD1. The junction had 8 bases not matched to a gene; V was cut back by 5 bases and J by 1 base. This CDR3 spans 16 amino acids. Per the germline V gene, CDR1 is SGHVS and CDR2 is FNYEAQ. This CDR3 reads CASSLTGVQSNQPQHF. The CDR3 coding sequence is TGTGCCAGCAGCCTCACAGGGGTCCAGAGCAATCAGCCCCAGCATTTT.

J is TRBJ2-5 and V is TRBV6-5; 10 bases map to TRBD2. The ends lost 2 bases at V and 5 bases at J; junction bases unmatched: 8. Germline CDR1 is MNHEY and CDR2 is SVGAGI. The CDR3 is 16 residues long. The CDR3 sequence: CASSYEYSGGPETQYF. In nucleotides, the CDR3 is TGTGCCAGCAGTTACGAGTATAGCGGGGGGCCGGAGACCCAGTACTTC.

The chain employs TRBV24-1 and TRBJ2-7, with D tentatively TRBD2 (5 bases). Germline assignment: CDR1 KGHDR and CDR2 SFDVKD. There are 12 residues in the CDR3. V was pared by 4 bases and J by 6 bases, with 9 bases between. CDR3 sequence (DNA): TGTGCCACCAGTGACGGGGTGCGCGAGCAGTACTTC. Its translation: CATSDGVREQYF.

Points on this clone: The junction departs from the called germline gene at one end, perhaps through a read error. The rearrangement joins TRBV7-7 to TRBJ2-7, with 11 positions matching TRBD1. Looked up from germline, CDR1 is SSHAT and CDR2 is FNYEAQ (reference sequence). This CDR3 is 15 amino acids long. Here the CDR3 reads CASSIGTGGTYEQYF. In DNA, the CDR3 is TGTGCTAGCAGCATCGGGACAGGGGGAACCTACGAGCAGTACTTC.

This rearrangement joins TRBV30 to TRBJ2-5; 10 bases are shared with TRBD2. This CDR3 comprises 14 residues. V was pared by 0 bases and J by 4 bases, with 2 bases of the junction left unmatched. Germline CDR1 reads GTSNPN; CDR2 reads SVGIG (reference sequence). This chain's CDR3 is CAWSVAGGVETQYF. In DNA form, the CDR3 reads TGTGCCTGGAGTGTAGCGGGAGGGGTAGAGACCCAGTACTTC.

The rearrangement joins TRBV28 to TRBJ1-5; 7 bases line up with TRBD1. The CDR3 contains 15 residues. Germline V gene sequence: CDR1 MDHEN, CDR2 SYDVKM. V gave up 3 bases and J gave up 3 bases; unmatched junction bases: 5. The CDR3 is CASSFSDRDNQPQHF. The CDR3 DNA sequence: TGTGCCAGCAGTTTTTCTGACAGGGACAATCAGCCCCAGCATTTT.

The chain recombines TRBV30 with TRBJ1-3; D is undetermined. Germline V gene sequence: CDR1 GTSNPN, CDR2 SVGIG (reference sequence). Trimming removed 0 bases at V and 6 bases at J, with 6 bases between. The CDR3 covers 12 residues. The CDR3 is CAWSVQINTIYF. CDR3 nucleotides: TGTGCCTGGAGTGTCCAGATAAACACCATATATTTT.

The V and J genes are TRBV4-1 and TRBJ2-3, with TRBD2 identical over 11 bases. This CDR3 region has 15 residues. The trim removed 2 bases at V and 6 bases at J, leaving 4 bases unmatched. CDR1 is MGHRA and CDR2 is YSYEKL in the germline V gene. CDR3 sequence: CASSQILAGADTQYF. CDR3 nucleotides: TGCGCCAGCAGCCAAATACTAGCGGGAGCGGATACGCAGTATTTT.

V usage is TRBV19 and J usage is TRBJ2-1; D remains ambiguous. The CDR3 totals 12 residues. Germline assignment: CDR1 LNHDA and CDR2 SQIVND (reference sequence). V lost 3 bases, J lost 5 bases, and 5 bases lay in between. CDR3: CASSILDNEQFF. CDR3 coding DNA: TGTGCCAGTAGTATTCTGGACAATGAGCAGTTCTTC.

This clone came up once. V gene TRBV20-1 combines with J gene TRBJ2-3, with D tentatively TRBD2 (6 bases). The CDR3 covers 16 residues. Germline CDR1 is DFQATT and CDR2 is SNEGSKA (reference sequence). Trimming pared 3 bases from V and 2 bases from J, leaving 18 bases between. This CDR3 is CSASPLLRDATDTQYF. DNA for the CDR3: TGCAGTGCTAGTCCGCTATTGCGGGATGCCACAGATACGCAGTATTTT.

A few counts support this clone. The rearrangement joins TRBV4-2 to TRBJ2-2, with D possibly matching TRBD2 (5 bases). V gave up 1 base and J gave up 1 base, with 10 bases separating them. There are 16 residues in the CDR3. Germline CDR1 is LGHNA and CDR2 is YNFKEQ. CDR3 region: CASSQVAQLNTGELFF. The CDR3 bases are TGTGCCAGCAGCCAAGTAGCGCAGTTGAACACCGGGGAGCTGTTTTTT.

The V call is TRBV7-9, the J call TRBJ1-4; a weak D match, TRBD1 (5 bases). CDR1 and CDR2 (germline): SEHNR, FQNEAQ (reference sequence). V lost 6 bases, J lost 8 bases, and 13 bases lay in between. The CDR3 totals 13 residues. The CDR3 nucleotides are TGTGCCAGCAGGGGGACGGACGGCGAAAAACTGTTTTTT. It yields the protein CASRGTDGEKLFF.

CDR3 sequence (DNA): TGTGCCAGCAGATTAGCGGGGGGCTCCTACGAGCAGTACTTC. Protein: CASRLAGGSYEQYF. The chain combines TRBV2 with TRBJ2-7; TRBD2 agrees at 10 bases. From germline, CDR1 is SNHLY and CDR2 FYNNEI. V gave up 6 bases and J gave up 0 bases; unmatched junction bases: 2. This CDR3 comprises 14 residues. The variable domain in full, with the rest retrieved from reference TRBV2 and TRBJ2-7, is EPEVTQTPSHQVTQMGQEVILRCVPISNHLYFYWYRQILGQKVEFLVSFYNNEISEKSEIFDDQFSVERPDGSNFTLKIRSTKLEDSAMYFCASRLAGGSYEQYFGPGTRLTVT.

The rearrangement uses TRBV15 and TRBJ2-7; 7 positions match TRBD1. Germline lookup yields CDR1 LNHNV and CDR2 YYDKDF (reference sequence). CDR3 length equals 14 residues. Trimming removed 3 bases from V and 2 bases from J; junction bases left unmatched: 4. CDR3 DNA: TGTGCCACCAGCAGCGGACAGGAGCCCTACGAGCAGTACTTC. Its protein is CATSSGQEPYEQYF.

This chain connects TRBV10-1 to TRBJ2-5; D is unclear. The CDR3 is made up of 11 amino acids. Between the trimmed V and J ends, which lost 7 bases and 3 bases, there was a span of 6 bases. Per germline, CDR1 WNHNN and CDR2 SYGVQD (reference sequence). CDR3 nucleotides: TGCGCCAGCAAAAGCGAAGAGACCCAGTACTTC. It codes for CASKSEETQYF.

V gene TRBV29-1 combines with J gene TRBJ2-5, with D unresolved. Looked up from germline, CDR1 is SQVTM and CDR2 is ANQGSEA. V was clipped by 3 bases and J by 10 bases, with 12 bases between them. CDR3 length: 11 residues. The CDR3 DNA is TGCAGCGTTGATAAGTATTCGGACCAGTACTTC. This gives the protein CSVDKYSDQYF. The full variable domain, its missing parts supplied by reference TRBV29-1 and TRBJ2-5, is SAVISQKPSRDICQRGTSLTIQCQVDSQVTMMFWYRQQPGQSLTLIATANQGSEATYESGFVIDKFPISRPNLTFSTLTVSNMSPEDSSIYLCSVDKYSDQYFGPGTRLLVL.

The chain has TRBV7-9 and TRBJ2-5, with D tentatively TRBD1 (5 bases). Germline-derived CDR1 and CDR2 are SEHNR and FQNEAQ (reference sequence). The germline V and J ends were trimmed by 6 bases and 2 bases, with 13 bases remaining between them. The CDR3 runs 14 residues. CDR3 in amino acids: CASRRVQEQETQYF. As DNA, the CDR3 is TGTGCCAGCAGACGAGTACAGGAGCAAGAGACCCAGTACTTC.

The V gene is TRBV2, the J gene TRBJ2-2; D might be TRBD1 (6 bases). Germline V gives CDR1 SNHLY, CDR2 FYNNEI. The CDR3 sequence is 16 residues long. V dropped 6 bases and J dropped 0 bases, with 14 bases sitting between them. The chain's CDR3 is CASRTPTGANTGELFF. The CDR3 DNA reads TGTGCCAGCAGGACACCGACAGGAGCGAACACCGGGGAGCTGTTTTTT.

This clone was detected only a few times. The CDR3 spells CASSLTSGSYYEQYF. CDR3 bases: TGCGCCAGCAGCTTAACTAGCGGGAGTTACTACGAGCAGTACTTC. V is TRBV5-1 and J is TRBJ2-7; TRBD2 matches 11 bases. Germline CDR1 and CDR2: SGHRS and YFSETQ. CDR3 size: 15 residues. V shed 2 bases and J 3 bases; nucleotides not matched to a gene: 4. The full variable domain, in which reference TRBV5-1 and TRBJ2-7 provide the parts outside the CDR3, is KAGVTQTPRYLIKTRGQQVTLSCSPISGHRSVSWYQQTPGQGLQFLFEYFSETQRNKGNFPGRFSGRQFSNSRSEMNVSTLELGDSALYLCASSLTSGSYYEQYFGPGTRLTVT.

This rearrangement joins TRBV18 to TRBJ1-4; D is possibly TRBD1 (5 bases). The CDR3 totals 14 residues. Between the trimmed V and J ends, which lost 0 bases and 6 bases, there was a span of 8 bases. Germline CDR1 and CDR2: KGHSH and LQKENI. CDR3 bases: TGTGCCAGCTCACCACCGGGGGAATATGAAAAACTGTTTTTT. It specifies CASSPPGEYEKLFF.

The chain links TRBV7-3 to TRBJ1-4; D not certain. This CDR3 has 11 residues. The V end lost 8 bases, the J end lost 8 bases, and 9 bases lay between the germline ends. CDR1 is SGHTA and CDR2 is FQGTGA in the germline V gene. The CDR3 here is CASPGEEKLFF. In DNA form, the CDR3 reads TGTGCCAGCCCCGGGGAGGAAAAACTGTTTTTT. Complete variable domain (other parts from reference TRBV7-3 and TRBJ1-4): GAGVSQTPSNKVTEKGKYVELRCDPISGHTALYWYRQSLGQGPEFLIYFQGTGAADDSGLPNDRFFAVRPEGSVSTLKIQRTERGDSAVYLCASPGEEKLFFGSGTQLSVL.

The chain joins TRBV19 to TRBJ1-1; 7 bases align to TRBD1. The junction had 14 bases not matched to a gene; V was cut back by 9 bases and J by 1 base. Germline values: CDR1 LNHDA, CDR2 SQIVND (reference sequence). The CDR3 loop spans 16 amino acids. The CDR3 sequence is CASTRTGLERNTEAFF. In DNA, the CDR3 is TGTGCCAGCACACGGACAGGCTTAGAAAGGAACACTGAAGCTTTCTTT.